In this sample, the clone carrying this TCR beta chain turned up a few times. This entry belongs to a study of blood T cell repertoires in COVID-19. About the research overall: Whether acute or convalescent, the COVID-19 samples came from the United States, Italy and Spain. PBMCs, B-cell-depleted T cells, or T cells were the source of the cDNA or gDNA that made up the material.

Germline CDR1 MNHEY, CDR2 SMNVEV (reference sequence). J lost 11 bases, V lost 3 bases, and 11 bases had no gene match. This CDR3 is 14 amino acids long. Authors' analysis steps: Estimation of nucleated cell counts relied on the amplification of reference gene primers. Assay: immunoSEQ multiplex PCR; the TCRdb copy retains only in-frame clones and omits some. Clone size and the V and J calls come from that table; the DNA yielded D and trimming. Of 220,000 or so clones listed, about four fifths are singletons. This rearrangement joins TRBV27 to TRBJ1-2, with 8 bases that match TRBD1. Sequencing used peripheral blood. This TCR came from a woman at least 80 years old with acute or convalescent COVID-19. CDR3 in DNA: TGTGCCAGCAGTTTGGACAGGGTGGCTTCGAGGTACACCTTC. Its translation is CASSLDRVASRYTF.